This is a list of T cell receptor beta chains from one sample in a study of control samples from healthy donors and cancer patients. Produced via immunoSEQ multiplex PCR; TCRdb's table is partial and in-frame only. The sample holds 90,000 or so clones, 70% to 90% seen once. The sequenced sample was blood. The source is an older woman in good health. Each CDR3 is given with its conserved first and last residue. D genes are given only for firm matches. Size values are once, few and many counts, or a class for expanded clones, and some rows have none.

>-|-|13|TRBJ1-2|TRBV5-1
TGCGCCAGCAGCTTGGAGCGCAGGGAGGGCTACACCTTC
CASSLERREGYTF
>-|-|14|TRBJ2-7|TRBV4-1
TGCGCCAGCAGCGGAACAGGGACGGTTGTCGAGCAGTACTTC
CASSGTGTVVEQYF
>-|-|15|TRBJ1-2|TRBV28
TGTGCCAGCAGCTCCAACGGAGGAGGCCACTATGGCTACACCTTC
CASSSNGGGHYGYTF
>-|-|12|TRBJ2-1|TRBV18
TGTGCCAGCTCAGCGGTTTACAATGAGCAGTTCTTC
CASSAVYNEQFF
>-|-|15|TRBJ1-2|TRBV27
TGTGCCAGCAGTTTATCGAAGGGGGGGAACTATGGCTACACCTTC
CASSLSKGGNYGYTF
>-|-|17|TRBJ1-2|TRBV21-1
TGTGCCAGCAGCGCCCGGAAGGAACAGGCATCTAACTATGGCTACACCTTC
CASSARKEQASNYGYTF
>TRBD2|-|15|TRBJ2-7|TRBV13
TGTGCCAGCAGCGCACGGACTAGCGGGGCCTACGAGCAGTACTTC
CASSARTSGAYEQYF
>-|-|16|TRBJ2-6|TRBV15
TGTGCCACCAGCAGAGAACGGGACTCTGGGGCCAACGTCCTGACTTTC
CATSRERDSGANVLTF
>TRBD1|-|16|TRBJ1-4|TRBV28
TGTGCCAGCAGTTTGACAGGGAGTTCCGCTAATGAAAAACTGTTTTTT
CASSLTGSSANEKLFF
>-|once|12|TRBJ2-7|TRBV18
TGTGCCAGCTCACCCACTTCCTACGAGCAGTACTTC
CASSPTSYEQYF
>-|-|11|TRBJ2-5|TRBV5-1
TGCGCCAGCAGCGGGAAAGAGACCCAGTACTTC
CASSGKETQYF
>-|few|15|TRBJ1-5|TRBV2
TGTGCCAGCACCCACGGACAGAAGAAGAATCAGCCCCAGCATTTT
CASTHGQKKNQPQHF
>-|few|15|TRBJ2-3|TRBV11-2
TGTGCCAGCAGCTTACTGGCAGGGCCCACAGATACGCAGTATTTT
CASSLLAGPTDTQYF
>-|-|13|TRBJ2-1|TRBV10-2
TGCGCCAGCGGGACCTTCCTCTACAATGAGCAGTTCTTC
CASGTFLYNEQFF
>-|-|18|TRBJ2-5|TRBV15
TGTGCCACCAGCAGAGATGGGCTAGCGAGAGGGGAACAAGAGACCCAGTACTTC
CATSRDGLARGEQETQYF
>-|-|14|TRBJ1-4|TRBV6-1
TGTGCCAGCAGTGAGGGGGACACTAATGAAAAACTGTTTTTT
CASSEGDTNEKLFF
>-|-|12|TRBJ1-2|TRBV28
TGTGCCAGCAGTACCGGGTACTATGGCTACACCTTC
CASSTGYYGYTF
>TRBD2|-|13|TRBJ2-1|TRBV24-1
TGTGCCACCAGTGCCTCAGGGACTAGTCAACAGTTCTTC
CATSASGTSQQFF
>-|few|13|TRBJ1-4|TRBV29-1
TGCAGCGAGAACGAGCACAACGATGAAAAACTGTTTTTT
CSENEHNDEKLFF
>-|-|14|TRBJ1-3|TRBV9
TGTGCCAGCATGAGAACGGCCTCTGGAAACACCATATATTTT
CASMRTASGNTIYF
>-|-|15|TRBJ1-1|TRBV7-6
TGTGCCAGCAGCTTACACGAGGGGCGGACCACTGAAGCTTTCTTT
CASSLHEGRTTEAFF
>TRBD1|-|15|TRBJ1-5|TRBV6-5
TGTGCCAGCAGGGGGGACAGGACCCTGGGTCAGCCCCAGCATTTT
CASRGDRTLGQPQHF
>-|-|11|TRBJ2-7|TRBV2
TGTGCCAGCAGCGTGAGCTACGAGCAGTACTTC
CASSVSYEQYF
>-|-|13|TRBJ1-4|TRBV12-3/TRBV12-4
TGTGCCAGCAGCGGACAGATTAATGAAAAACTGTTTTTT
CASSGQINEKLFF
>-|-|12|TRBJ2-7|TRBV12-5
TGTGCTACAAGTAGGGGTGGGTACGAGCAGTACTTC
CATSRGGYEQYF
>-|few|14|TRBJ1-1|TRBV5-6
TGTGCCAGCAAAAGAACACCTCGGAACACTGAAGCTTTCTTT
CASKRTPRNTEAFF
>-|-|13|TRBJ2-7|TRBV3-1/TRBV3-2
TGTGCCAGCAGCCACCTGGACAGCACCGAGCAGTACTTC
CASSHLDSTEQYF
>-|-|15|TRBJ1-5|TRBV9
TGTGCCAGCAGCTCCGGAGGGGGGGACCTTCGGCCCCAGCATTTT
CASSSGGGDLRPQHF
>-|once|18|TRBJ1-5|TRBV20-1
TGCAGTGCTAGTGCGGAGTACGGGGCCACCTATAGCAATCAGCCCCAGCATTTT
CSASAEYGATYSNQPQHF
>-|few|13|TRBJ2-7|TRBV11-2
TGTGCCAGCAGCTTACTATTCGGCGGCGAGCAGTACTTC
CASSLLFGGEQYF
>-|-|14|TRBJ1-5|TRBV6-6
TGTGCCAGCAGTTACCCGGGTCCCGGTCAGCCCCAGCATTTT
CASSYPGPGQPQHF
>TRBD1|few|14|TRBJ1-2|TRBV2
TGTGCCAGCATTTCACAGGGGGCAAGCTATGGCTACACCTTC
CASISQGASYGYTF
>-|-|15|TRBJ1-1|TRBV18
TGTGCCAGCTCACCCCCCGGGACACATAACACTGAAGCTTTCTTT
CASSPPGTHNTEAFF
>-|-|16|TRBJ1-1|TRBV6-5
TGTGCCAGCAGTTACTCGACGACAGGCCCGAAGACTGAAGCTTTCTTT
CASSYSTTGPKTEAFF
>-|-|16|TRBJ2-3|TRBV2
TGTGCCAGCAGTGTTGGGTTGGGGTCAGCAGGGGGGACGCAGTATTTT
CASSVGLGSAGGTQYF
>-|-|15|TRBJ1-1|TRBV6-5
TGTGCCAGCAGTTCCGGACTGGGACCCGTTTCTGAAGCTTTCTTT
CASSSGLGPVSEAFF
>-|few|14|TRBJ1-1|TRBV11-3
TGTGCCAGCAGCTTAGGGGTGGGAGTTGGTGAAGCTTTCTTT
CASSLGVGVGEAFF
>-|once|13|TRBJ2-1|TRBV5-1
TGCGCCAGCAGCTCCATACAGGGCAATGAGCAGTTCTTC
CASSSIQGNEQFF
>TRBD1|-|15|TRBJ2-7|TRBV28
TGTGCCAGCAGGACAACCGGGACAGGGGGCTACGAGCAGTACTTC
CASRTTGTGGYEQYF
>-|once|11|TRBJ2-5|TRBV3-1/TRBV3-2
TGTGCCAGCAGCCTTCAAGAGACCCAGTACTTC
CASSLQETQYF
>-|-|13|TRBJ1-1|TRBV29-1
TGCAGCGTGGCCAGGGATATGGACACTGAAGCTTTCTTT
CSVARDMDTEAFF
>-|-|13|TRBJ1-2|TRBV19
TGTGCCAGTAGTAGACAGATTAACTATGGCTACACCTTC
CASSRQINYGYTF
>-|-|15|TRBJ2-7|TRBV6-1
TGTGCCAGCAGTGAATGGCAAGGGGGGGCCTACGAGCAGTACTTC
CASSEWQGGAYEQYF
>TRBD1|-|15|TRBJ2-2|TRBV5-1
TGCGCCAGCAGCTTCCTGACAGGGGGTGGCGGGGAGCTGTTTTTT
CASSFLTGGGGELFF
>TRBD2|-|16|TRBJ2-5|TRBV7-2
TGTGCCAGCAGCTTGGGACTAGCGGGCCCTAGCCTTCCCCAGTACTTC
CASSLGLAGPSLPQYF
>-|-|15|TRBJ1-4|TRBV28
TGTGCCAGCAGTCCGCACGGGGGGGAACGGGAAAAACTGTTTTTT
CASSPHGGEREKLFF
>TRBD1|-|15|TRBJ1-5|TRBV30
TGTGCCTGGAGTCTGTCCGGGACAGGGAATCAGCCCCAGCATTTT
CAWSLSGTGNQPQHF
>-|-|13|TRBJ1-1|TRBV30
TGTGCCTGGAGTCCGGGGCTGAACACTGAAGCTTTCTTT
CAWSPGLNTEAFF
>-|once|14|TRBJ1-3|TRBV2
TGTGCCAGCAGTGTGAGTTTCTCTGGAAACACCATATATTTT
CASSVSFSGNTIYF
>TRBD1|-|14|TRBJ1-2|TRBV5-8
TGTGCCAGCAGCTCCCGGACAGGGAGCTATGGCTACACCTTC
CASSSRTGSYGYTF
>-|-|13|TRBJ1-1|TRBV7-2
TGTGCCAGCAGCTTAGTCTGGTCGGGCCAGGCTTTCTTT
CASSLVWSGQAFF
>TRBD1|-|15|TRBJ2-3|TRBV4-3
TGCGCCAGCAGCCATGGAGGACAGGGGCGAGATACGCAGTATTTT
CASSHGGQGRDTQYF
>-|few|15|TRBJ1-2|TRBV3-1/TRBV3-2
TGTGCCAGCAGCCAAGACGGGCGGGTAGTCTATGGCTACACCTTC
CASSQDGRVVYGYTF
>-|-|12|TRBJ1-2|TRBV29-1
TGCAGCGCCGAGGAGGGGTACTATGGCTACACCTTC
CSAEEGYYGYTF
>-|-|13|TRBJ1-1|TRBV28
TGTGCCAGCAGTCCGACTGCGAACACTGAAGCTTTCTTT
CASSPTANTEAFF